One T cell receptor beta chain is described in this entry. Its antigen is still unknown. This entry comes from a study of cytomegalovirus exposure and HLA in healthy donors. Study at large: Out of a few hundred genotyped donors, roughly 78% belonged to the Caucasian-associated ancestry cluster. Study observations and caveats: As a later analysis showed, several of the most significant clusters appeared to be linked to common viral pathogens. An analysis was carried out later, and it reportedly showed fewer N-insertions in an Asian-associated ancestry cluster than the approximately 700-donor mean.

Both 60 Vbeta primers and 13 Jbeta primers went into the PCR. The repertoire was sequenced with immunoSEQ multiplex PCR; TCRdb's copy has only in-frame clones and lacks some. The sample carries 100,000 to 150,000 clones, around 86% recorded once. V lost 6 bases, J lost 0 bases, and 11 bases stayed unmatched. In germline, CDR1 is MNHEY, CDR2 SMNVEV (reference sequence). This CDR3 region has 17 residues. This sequence was found in a woman between 40 and 55 years old in good health and CMV-seronegative. Material for sequencing was PBMCs. The V gene is TRBV27, the J gene TRBJ2-3, with 8 bases lining up with TRBD1. CDR3 nucleotides: TGTGCCAGCAGCCCCGGGACAGGCGAACCTAGCACAGATACGCAGTATTTT. Translation: CASSPGTGEPSTDTQYF.